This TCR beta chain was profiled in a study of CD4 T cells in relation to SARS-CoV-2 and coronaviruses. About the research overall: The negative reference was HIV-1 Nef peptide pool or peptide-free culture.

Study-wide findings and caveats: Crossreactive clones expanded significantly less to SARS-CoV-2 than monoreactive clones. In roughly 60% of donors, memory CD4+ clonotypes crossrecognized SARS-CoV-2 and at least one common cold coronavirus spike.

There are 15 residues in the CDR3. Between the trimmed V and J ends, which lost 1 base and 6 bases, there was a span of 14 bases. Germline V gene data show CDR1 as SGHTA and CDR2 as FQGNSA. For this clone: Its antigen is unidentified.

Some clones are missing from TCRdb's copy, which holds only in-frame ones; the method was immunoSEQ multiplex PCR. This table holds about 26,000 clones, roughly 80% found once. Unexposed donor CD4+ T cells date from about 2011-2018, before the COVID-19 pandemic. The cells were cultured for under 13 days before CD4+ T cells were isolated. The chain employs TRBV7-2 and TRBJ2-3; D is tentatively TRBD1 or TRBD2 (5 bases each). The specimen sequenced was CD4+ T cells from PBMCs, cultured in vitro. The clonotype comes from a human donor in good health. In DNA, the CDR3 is TGTGCCAGCAGCTTAGAAGGGACCAAAGGCGATACGCAGTATTTT. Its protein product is CASSLEGTKGDTQYF.